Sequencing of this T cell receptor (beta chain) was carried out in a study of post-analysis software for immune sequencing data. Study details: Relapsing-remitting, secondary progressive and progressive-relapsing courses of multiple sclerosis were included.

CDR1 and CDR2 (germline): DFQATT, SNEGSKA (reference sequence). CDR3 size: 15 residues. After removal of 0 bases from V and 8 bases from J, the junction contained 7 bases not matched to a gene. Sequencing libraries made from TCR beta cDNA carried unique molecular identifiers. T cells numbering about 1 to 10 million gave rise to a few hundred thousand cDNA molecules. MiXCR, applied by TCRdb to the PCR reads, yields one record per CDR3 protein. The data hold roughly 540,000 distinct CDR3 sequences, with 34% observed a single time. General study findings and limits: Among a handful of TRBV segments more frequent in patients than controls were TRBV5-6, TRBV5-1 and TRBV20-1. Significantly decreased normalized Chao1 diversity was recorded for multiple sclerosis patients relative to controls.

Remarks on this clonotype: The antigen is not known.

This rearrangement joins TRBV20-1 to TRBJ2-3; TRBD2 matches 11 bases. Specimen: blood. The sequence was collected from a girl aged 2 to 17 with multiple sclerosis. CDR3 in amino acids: CSAREVAGGPGTQYF. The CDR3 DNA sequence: TGCAGTGCTAGAGAAGTAGCGGGGGGGCCGGGTACGCAGTATTTT.